The source of this T cell receptor (beta chain) is a study of technical replicates of blood from a few donors (dated by TCRdb to 2017 to 2019). About this clone: This clone's antigen is unknown. The sample holds no much larger clone one base away, and base qualities are not on file.

CDR1 and CDR2 are drawn from the germline V gene (reference sequence): GTSNPN, SVGIG. Measured from the cysteine to the phenylalanine, the CDR3 is 13 residues long. Of all the DNA, just the CDR3 is kept, 39 bases in frame from base 1. V loses 1 base, J loses 2 bases, and the germline ends lie 8 bases apart. The protocol used for the library was the immunoSEQ multiplex PCR assay. Here the immuneACCESS table is served through TCRdb, limited to in-frame sequences with V and J called. Missing clones are a known gap in these copies; in checked studies unresolved V genes cover under half, and the rest lacks a known reason. The sample table holds around 15,000 clones, of which approximately 84% were seen once. Together, the top ten hold over 10% of the sample.

Sequencing used PBMCs. This sequence uses TRBV30 and TRBJ1-1, and possibly TRBD1, on 5 matching bases. The sequence came from a human donor in good health. The DNA reads as follows: TGTGCCTGGAGTGGGCAGGGCAACACTGAAGCTTTCTTT. It translates to CAWSGQGNTEAFF.